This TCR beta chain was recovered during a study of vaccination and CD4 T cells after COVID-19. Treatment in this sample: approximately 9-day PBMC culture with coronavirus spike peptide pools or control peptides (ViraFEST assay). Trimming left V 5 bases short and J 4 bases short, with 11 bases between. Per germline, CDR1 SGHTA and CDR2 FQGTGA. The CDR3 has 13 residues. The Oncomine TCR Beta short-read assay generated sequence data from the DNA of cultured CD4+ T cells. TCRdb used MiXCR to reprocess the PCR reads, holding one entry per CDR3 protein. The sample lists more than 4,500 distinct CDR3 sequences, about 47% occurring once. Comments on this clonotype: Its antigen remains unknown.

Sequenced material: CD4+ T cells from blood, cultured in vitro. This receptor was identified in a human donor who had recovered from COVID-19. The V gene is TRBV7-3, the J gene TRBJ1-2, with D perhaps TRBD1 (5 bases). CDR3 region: CASSLGVSYGYTF. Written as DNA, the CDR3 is TGTGCCAGCAGCCTGGGGGTCTCCTATGGCTACACCTTC.